This T cell receptor beta chain was identified during a study of CD8 T cells in Susac syndrome. RNA totalling roughly 0.5 to 1 ug underwent reverse transcription with random hexamers. TCRdb called the immunoSEQ multiplex PCR reads again in MiXCR, with one record for every CDR3 protein. The top ten clones hold 0.13% to 0.15% of a sample with more than 150,000 distinct CDR3 sequences, around 95% of them seen once. The ends were cut back, 6 bases at V and 2 bases at J, with 13 bases in the middle. The CDR3 is 15 amino acids. Germline V gives CDR1 MNHNS, CDR2 SASEGT. This sequence was found in a human donor with multiple sclerosis. The sample was CD8+ T cells from PBMCs. This rearrangement joins TRBV6-1 to TRBJ1-4, with a tentative D call TRBD1 (6 bases). The DNA for the CDR3 is TGTGCCAGCAGCGGACTACAGGGCACTAATGAAAAACTGTTTTTT. As protein: CASSGLQGTNEKLFF.